Listed here are 12 T cell receptor beta chains from one sample, sequenced in a study of monozygotic twins with inflammatory bowel disease. TCRdb reprocessed the 5' RACE reads and stores each CDR3 protein as one record, lacking DNA. Its clone listing holds about 160,000 distinct CDR3 sequences. Specimen: blood. The receptors come from a human donor with ulcerative colitis or Crohn's disease, or a healthy co-twin of an affected twin (not recorded which).

The chain joins TRBV5-6 to TRBJ1-5; checking the TCRdb D call of TRBD1 is not possible without DNA. The germline V gene has CDR1 SGHDT and CDR2 YYEEEE. The CDR3 loop spans 16 amino acids. The chain's CDR3 is CASSLGTGASNQPQHF.

This chain joins TRBV10-3 and TRBJ2-3; TCRdb's D call, TRBD2, is unchecked because there is no DNA. CDR3 length equals 13 residues. Germline CDR1 reads ENHRY; CDR2 reads SYGVKD. The chain's CDR3 is CAIRSGNGDTQYF.

The chain recombines TRBV27 with TRBJ1-2. Germline V lookup: CDR1 MNHEY, CDR2 SMNVEV (reference sequence). The CDR3 contains 14 residues. The CDR3 sequence is CASSLKANNYGYTF.

The chain links TRBV5-4 to TRBJ2-2; TCRdb designates TRBD1, a call that cannot be tested without DNA. This CDR3 spans 15 amino acids. CDR1 and CDR2 (germline): SGHNT, YYREEE (reference sequence). The chain's CDR3 is CASSPWGLGTGELFF.

The chain is built from TRBV12-3 or TRBV12-4 and TRBJ2-7; TCRdb calls TRBD1, which cannot be checked without DNA. This CDR3 region has 15 residues. CDR3: CASSPDRAGSYEQYF.

The rearrangement links TRBV7-9 to TRBJ1-4. The CDR3 contains 14 residues. Looked up from germline, CDR1 is SEHNR and CDR2 is FQNEAQ (reference sequence). The CDR3 reads CASSLAIPNEKLFF.

This chain's CDR3 is CASSYRGTQYF. The V call is TRBV28, the J call TRBJ2-3. The CDR3 runs to 11 residues. CDR1 and CDR2 from the germline V gene are MDHEN and SYDVKM.

This sequence joins TRBV20-1 and TRBJ2-7; TCRdb lists TRBD1, though no DNA is available to test this call. CDR1 and CDR2 (germline): DFQATT, SNEGSKA (reference sequence). CDR3 size: 17 residues. This chain's CDR3 is CSARDKGVGTGDYEQYF.

This chain links TRBV11-2 with TRBJ1-2; the D call from TCRdb, TRBD1, cannot be confirmed without DNA. CDR3 length: 16 residues. CDR1 SGHAT and CDR2 FQNNGV come from the germline V gene. This CDR3 is CASSLDPGGTNYGYTF.

The CDR3 spells CASSPSETQYF. V gene TRBV18 combines with J gene TRBJ2-5. This CDR3 is built from 11 residues. Germline loops: CDR1 KGHSH, CDR2 LQKENI. The variable domain in full, completed from reference TRBV18 and TRBJ2-5, reads NAGVMQNPRHLVRRRGQEARLRCSPMKGHSHVYWYRQLPEEGLKFMVYLQKENIIDESGMPKERFSAEFPKEGPSILRIQQVVRGDSAAYFCASSPSETQYFGPGTRLLVL.

The chain joins TRBV5-1 to TRBJ2-7. The germline V gene encodes CDR1 SGHRS and CDR2 YFSETQ. There are 13 residues in the CDR3. CDR3 protein: CASGSTGSYEQYF.

The chain links TRBV6-5 to TRBJ1-5. The CDR3 consists of 18 residues. Germline CDR1 reads MNHEY; CDR2 reads SVGAGI. This CDR3 reads CASSYRAPTGALHQPQHF.